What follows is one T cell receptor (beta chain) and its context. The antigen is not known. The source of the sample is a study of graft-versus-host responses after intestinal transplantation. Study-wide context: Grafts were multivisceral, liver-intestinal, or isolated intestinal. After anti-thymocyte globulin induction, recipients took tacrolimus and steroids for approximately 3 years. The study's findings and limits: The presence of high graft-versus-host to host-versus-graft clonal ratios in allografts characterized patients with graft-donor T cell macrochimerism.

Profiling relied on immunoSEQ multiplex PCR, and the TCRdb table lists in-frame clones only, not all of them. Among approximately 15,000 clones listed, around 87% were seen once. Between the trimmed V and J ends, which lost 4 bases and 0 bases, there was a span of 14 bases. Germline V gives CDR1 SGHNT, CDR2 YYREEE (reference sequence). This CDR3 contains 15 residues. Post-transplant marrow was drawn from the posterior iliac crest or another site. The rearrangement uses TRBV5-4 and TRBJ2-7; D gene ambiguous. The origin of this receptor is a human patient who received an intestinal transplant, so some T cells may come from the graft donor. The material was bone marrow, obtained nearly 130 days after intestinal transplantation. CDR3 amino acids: CASSRRRTSSYEQYF. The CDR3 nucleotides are TGTGCCAGCAGCCGACGGCGGACGAGCTCCTACGAGCAGTACTTC.